Each of the 15 T cell receptor beta chains below was sequenced from the same sample in a study of blood T cells in healthy people across ages. Next came a second PCR, run for about 7 to 12 cycles, which used a sample-barcoded 5' primer along with a J-beta primer mix. TCRdb re-analysed the 5' RACE reads in MiXCR, keeping a single row per CDR3 protein. The sample holds 1.5 million to 2 million distinct CDR3 sequences; around 40% are singletons and the top ten take roughly 24%. The sequenced sample was blood. The receptors here all came from a human donor in good health.

In this sample, this clonotype turned up a few times. The J gene is TRBJ2-6, the V gene TRBV2; tentative D call: TRBD1 (6 bases). Trimming took off 11 bases at V and 0 bases at J, with 11 bases between the two ends. The CDR3 contains 14 residues. Germline V gene lookup returns CDR1 SNHLY and CDR2 FYNNEI. The CDR3 protein is CAGAGDSGANVLTF. As DNA, the CDR3 is TGTGCCGGAGCAGGGGACTCTGGGGCCAACGTCCTGACTTTC.

In this sample, this clonotype turned up a few times. The chain carries TRBV4-1 and TRBJ2-4; 10 bases map to TRBD1. The junction had 11 bases not matched to a gene; V was cut back by 5 bases and J by 7 bases. The CDR3 contains 16 residues. The V gene's germline CDR1 is MGHRA and CDR2 YSYEKL. Here the CDR3 reads CASSAQIRDRGNIQYF. In DNA form, the CDR3 reads TGCGCCAGCAGCGCCCAGATCCGGGACAGGGGTAACATTCAGTACTTC.

This sequence joins TRBV24-1 and TRBJ2-4; D is uncertain. The CDR3 has 13 amino acids. The ends were cut back, 3 bases at V and 8 bases at J, with 10 bases in the middle. CDR1 KGHDR and CDR2 SFDVKD come from the germline V gene. The CDR3 region has the DNA TGTGCCACCAGTGATCCATCACGGGACATTCAGTACTTC. It translates to CATSDPSRDIQYF.

This clonotype turned up a few times. V usage is TRBV9 and J usage is TRBJ1-6; D gene uncertain. Germline V gene data show CDR1 as SGDLS and CDR2 as YYNGEE. The CDR3 consists of 17 residues. Trimming shortened V by 7 bases and J by 3 bases, and 20 bases separated the two germline ends. For the CDR3, the DNA is TGTGCCAGCGCCCAGGAGGGTGAGGCCCTCTATAATTCACCCCTCCACTTT. As protein: CASAQEGEALYNSPLHF.

The chain has TRBV2 and TRBJ1-1; no reliable D call. From germline, CDR1 is SNHLY and CDR2 FYNNEI. The CDR3 runs to 13 residues. The V gene lost 7 bases and the J gene lost 5 bases, with 14 bases spanning the gap. CDR3 sequence: CASKFPEVTEAFF. CDR3 sequence (DNA): TGTGCCAGCAAGTTCCCTGAGGTAACTGAAGCTTTCTTT.

The chain links TRBV5-1 to TRBJ2-7; TRBD2 aligns across 8 bases. Germline CDR1 SGHRS, CDR2 YFSETQ. The CDR3 contains 16 residues. V was clipped by 4 bases and J by 4 bases; unmatched bases: 13. CDR3 in DNA: TGCGCCAGCAGCCAAGCGGGGGTGCGGATGGAATACGAGCAGTACTTC. Amino acid sequence: CASSQAGVRMEYEQYF. The full variable domain, with the rest looked up from reference TRBV5-1 and TRBJ2-7, is KAGVTQTPRYLIKTRGQQVTLSCSPISGHRSVSWYQQTPGQGLQFLFEYFSETQRNKGNFPGRFSGRQFSNSRSEMNVSTLELGDSALYLCASSQAGVRMEYEQYFGPGTRLTVT.

This clonotype was observed a single time. CDR3 region: CASSSDRAGTGTLNEQFF. The DNA for the CDR3 is TGTGCCAGCAGCAGCGACAGGGCCGGGACCGGTACTTTAAATGAGCAGTTCTTC. This chain joins TRBV11-2 and TRBJ2-1; 7 bases match TRBD1. The CDR3 spans 18 residues. CDR1 is SGHAT, CDR2 FQNNGV, per germline. V shed 5 bases, J shed 7 bases, and the junction held 20 bases outside the gene matches.

This chain joins TRBV18 and TRBJ1-1; unclear D gene. The CDR3 spans 15 residues. With 3 bases removed from V and 5 bases from J, the gap between germline ends came to 16 bases. CDR1 and CDR2 from the germline V gene are KGHSH and LQKENI. CDR3 DNA: TGTGCCAGCTCACCGAGACTGGGCGCGGGGACTGAAGCTTTCTTT. It specifies CASSPRLGAGTEAFF.

This clonotype has at least ten counts. The chain couples TRBV29-1 to TRBJ2-1, with D perhaps TRBD2 (6 bases). V lost 4 bases, J lost 6 bases, and 16 bases lay in between. CDR1 and CDR2 from the germline V gene are SQVTM and ANQGSEA. The CDR3 sequence is 14 residues long. CDR3 coding DNA: TGCAGCGTTGTAGGGACTCCTTCTACCAATGAGCAGTTCTTC. This encodes CSVVGTPSTNEQFF.

This chain's CDR3 is CASSRNGLLQETQYF. The CDR3, as DNA: TGTGCCAGCAGCCGAAACGGACTACTCCAAGAGACCCAGTACTTC. This chain uses TRBV5-6 with TRBJ2-5, with D perhaps matching TRBD2 (6 bases). In germline, CDR1 is SGHDT, CDR2 YYEEEE. Trimming left V 4 bases short and J 1 base short, with 14 bases between. The CDR3 consists of 15 residues.

The rearrangement links TRBV10-3 to TRBJ1-1; D possibly corresponds to TRBD1 (6 bases). The CDR3 has 13 amino acids. Trimming stripped 7 bases from V and 4 bases from J, with 13 bases between. Germline V gene data show CDR1 as ENHRY and CDR2 as SYGVKD. The CDR3 DNA sequence: TGTGCCATCACGCAACAGGGATCCACTGAAGCTTTCTTT. It is translated as CAITQQGSTEAFF.

This clonotype was detected only a few times. The rearrangement uses TRBV20-1 and TRBJ2-7; D possibly uses TRBD1 or TRBD2 (7 bases each). CDR1 DFQATT and CDR2 SNEGSKA come from the germline V gene (reference sequence). The CDR3 contains 15 residues. Trimming removed 5 bases at V and 1 base at J, with 18 bases between. Written as DNA, the CDR3 is TGCAGTGCTCGACAGGGCGGCGGGGGTTCCTACGAGCAGTACTTC. This translates into CSARQGGGGSYEQYF.

For this clonotype: One end of the junction does not line up with germline, which may come from a read error. This chain links TRBV11-2 with TRBJ2-7; the match to TRBD1 covers 8 bases. CDR1 and CDR2 from the germline V gene are SGHAT and FQNNGV. The CDR3 sequence is 15 residues long. CDR3 in amino acids: CASSLGTGPTYKQYF. CDR3 in DNA: TGTGCCAGCAGCTTAGGGACAGGGCCCACCTACAAGCAGTACTTC.

This sequence joins TRBV7-2 and TRBJ2-1, with a weak D call TRBD1 (5 bases). V lost 4 bases to trimming and J lost 10 bases, with 17 bases between them. Germline values: CDR1 SGHTA, CDR2 FQGNSA. The CDR3 has 14 amino acids. As DNA, the CDR3 is TGTGCCAGCAGCTATGAAACAGGCCAAAGAGAGCAGTTCTTC. Its translation is CASSYETGQREQFF.

This clonotype was recorded at least ten times. The V call is TRBV6-1, the J call TRBJ2-7; 10 nucleotides line up with TRBD1. V gave up 4 bases and J gave up 0 bases; unmatched junction bases: 6. Germline CDR1 and CDR2: MNHNS and SASEGT. This CDR3 has 16 amino acids. The CDR3 loop is CASSVAGTGASYEQYF. DNA of the CDR3: TGTGCCAGCAGTGTCGCCGGGACAGGGGCCTCCTACGAGCAGTACTTC.